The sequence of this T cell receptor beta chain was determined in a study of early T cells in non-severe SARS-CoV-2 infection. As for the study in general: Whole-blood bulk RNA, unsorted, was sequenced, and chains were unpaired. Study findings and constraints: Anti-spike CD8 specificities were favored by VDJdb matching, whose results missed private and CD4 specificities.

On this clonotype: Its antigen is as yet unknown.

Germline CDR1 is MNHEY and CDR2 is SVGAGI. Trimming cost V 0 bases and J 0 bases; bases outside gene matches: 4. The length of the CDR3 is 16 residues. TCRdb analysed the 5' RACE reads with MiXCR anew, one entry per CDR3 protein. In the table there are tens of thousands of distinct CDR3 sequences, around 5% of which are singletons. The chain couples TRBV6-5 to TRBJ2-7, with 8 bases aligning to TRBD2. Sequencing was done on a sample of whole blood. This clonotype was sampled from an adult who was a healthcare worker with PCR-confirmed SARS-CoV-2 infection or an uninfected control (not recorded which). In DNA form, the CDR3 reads TGTGCCAGCAGTTACTCGCTAGCGGGTAGCTCCTACGAGCAGTACTTC. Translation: CASSYSLAGSSYEQYF.